These 25 T cell receptor beta chains were all obtained from the same sample, sequenced in a study of shared clonotypes between healthy human individuals. Sequenced by immunoSEQ multiplex PCR; TCRdb stores in-frame clones only, minus some. Of about 2.1 million clones in the sample, 85% to 95% were seen once. Selected positively for CCR7 and CD45RO-negative, naive CD8 cells excluded terminally differentiated effector memory CD45RA+ cells. Material: naive CD8+ T cells from PBMCs. The receptors derive from a man younger than 35 in good health. Some clones in this sample may be carry-over from other donors' samples.

The rearrangement uses TRBV27 and TRBJ2-7; 9 bases are a match to TRBD1. The germline gives CDR1 MNHEY, CDR2 SMNVEV (reference sequence). V shed 5 bases, J shed 5 bases, and the junction held 7 bases outside the gene matches. This CDR3 is 14 amino acids long. CDR3 nucleotides: TGTGCCAGCAGTCCGGGACAGGGCTCTGACGAGCAGTACTTC. Protein sequence: CASSPGQGSDEQYF.

For the CDR3, the DNA is TGTGCCAGCAGTTTAGCACAAAGACCCAGTTACAATGAGCAGTTCTTC. It codes for CASSLAQRPSYNEQFF. V is TRBV27 and J is TRBJ2-1; D not resolved. Per germline, CDR1 MNHEY and CDR2 SMNVEV (reference sequence). The CDR3 is 16 amino acids. V gave up 2 bases and J gave up 4 bases, with 15 bases separating them.

The V call is TRBV6-5, the J call TRBJ2-2, with D tentatively TRBD1 (8 bases). The V gene lost 6 bases and the J gene lost 1 base, with 12 bases spanning the gap. From germline, CDR1 is MNHEY and CDR2 SVGAGI. The CDR3 is 15 residues long. CDR3 loop: CASRYRGGNTGELFF. The CDR3 nucleotides read TGTGCCAGCAGATACAGGGGGGGGAACACCGGGGAGCTGTTTTTT.

The V and J genes are TRBV6-1 and TRBJ2-5; D not resolved. CDR3 length: 12 amino acids. V dropped 8 bases and J dropped 5 bases, with 12 bases sitting between them. Germline V CDR1 and CDR2: MNHNS, SASEGT. In DNA, the CDR3 is TGTGCCAGCTCTGGGCTCCTGGAGACCCAGTACTTC. As protein: CASSGLLETQYF.

This rearrangement joins TRBV27 to TRBJ2-1; 12 bases fit TRBD2. This CDR3 spans 15 amino acids. V trimming: 6 bases; J trimming: 3 bases; junction bases outside the gene matches: 3. Germline CDR1 and CDR2: MNHEY and SMNVEV (reference sequence). The CDR3 region has the DNA TGTGCCAGCAGGATGGGACTAGCGGGCTACAATGAGCAGTTCTTC. It is translated as CASRMGLAGYNEQFF.

This chain joins TRBV5-1 and TRBJ2-1; 11 nucleotides line up with TRBD2. CDR1 is SGHRS, CDR2 YFSETQ, per germline. The CDR3 covers 17 residues. Trimming at V came to 4 bases and at J to 5 bases, leaving 11 bases not matched to a gene. The CDR3 bases are TGCGCCAGCAGCCTATACTATAGCGGGAGGGTTAACAATGAGCAGTTCTTC. This sequence encodes CASSLYYSGRVNNEQFF.

The V call is TRBV6-5, the J call TRBJ2-2; D perhaps matches TRBD2 (6 bases). The germline CDR1 and CDR2 sequences are MNHEY and SVGAGI. V lost 4 bases and J 3 bases, leaving 15 bases between the germline ends. The CDR3 spans 16 residues. Here the CDR3 reads CASSSSSAYYTGELFF. The DNA of the CDR3 is TGTGCCAGCAGTTCATCTAGCGCCTATTACACCGGGGAGCTGTTTTTT.

The CDR3 nucleotides read TGCGCCAGCAGCCAAGTTCTAAGCGCAAATGAGCAGTTCTTC. Its protein product is CASSQVLSANEQFF. The chain couples TRBV4-3 to TRBJ2-1; D call uncertain. The CDR3 extends over 14 amino acids. Germline V gene data show CDR1 as LGHNA and CDR2 as YSLEER. Trimming removed 1 base from V and 7 bases from J, with 11 bases in between.

Only one count was recorded for this clone. This chain's CDR3 is CAWSVSGGIDEQYF. CDR3 bases: TGTGCCTGGAGTGTGTCAGGGGGCATCGACGAGCAGTACTTC. The chain has TRBV30 and TRBJ2-7; TRBD1 matches at 8 bases. Trimming took 0 bases from V and 5 from J; bases not matched to a gene: 6. Germline V gene lookup returns CDR1 GTSNPN and CDR2 SVGIG (reference sequence). This CDR3 spans 14 amino acids.

The chain combines TRBV5-6 with TRBJ2-1; no clear D gene. The CDR3 is 14 amino acids. V lost 0 bases and J 8 bases, leaving 12 bases between the germline ends. Germline-derived CDR1 and CDR2 are SGHDT and YYEEEE. The chain's CDR3 is CASSLAPRIDEQFF. Here the CDR3 DNA reads TGTGCCAGCAGCTTGGCCCCGAGAATCGATGAGCAGTTCTTC.

The chain has TRBV7-3 and TRBJ2-2; perhaps TRBD2 as D (6 bases). The ends were cut back, 5 bases at V and 5 bases at J, with 15 bases in the middle. The CDR3 loop spans 15 amino acids. Germline values: CDR1 SGHTA, CDR2 FQGTGA. CDR3 sequence reads: CASSQGGVLTGELFF. For the CDR3, the DNA is TGTGCCAGCAGCCAGGGAGGAGTTTTGACCGGGGAGCTGTTTTTT.

V gene TRBV19 combines with J gene TRBJ2-2, with 9 nucleotides matching TRBD1. CDR3 size: 16 residues. Germline-derived CDR1 and CDR2 are LNHDA and SQIVND (reference sequence). Trimming at V came to 6 bases and at J to 4 bases, leaving 9 bases not matched to a gene. The CDR3 loop reads CASRPGQGPFTGELFF. CDR3 nucleotide sequence: TGTGCCAGTAGACCGGGACAGGGACCTTTCACCGGGGAGCTGTTTTTT.

This clone was counted only a few times. The chain carries TRBV7-9 and TRBJ1-5; 9 bases align to TRBD1. Trimming at V came to 5 bases and at J to 7 bases, leaving 6 bases not matched to a gene. The CDR3 runs 14 residues. The germline CDR1 and CDR2 sequences are SEHNR and FQNEAQ (reference sequence). The CDR3 sequence is CASSRTGESQPQHF. Here the CDR3 DNA reads TGTGCCAGCAGCCGGACAGGGGAATCGCAGCCCCAGCATTTT.

The rearrangement joins TRBV28 to TRBJ2-5, with 7 bases identical to TRBD2. CDR3 length equals 15 residues. Germline V gives CDR1 MDHEN, CDR2 SYDVKM. After removal of 5 bases from V and 4 bases from J, the junction contained 10 bases not matched to a gene. DNA for the CDR3: TGTGCCAGCAGTCCCCGACTAGCTCGAGGAGAGACCCAGTACTTC. The encoded protein is CASSPRLARGETQYF.

V gene TRBV28 combines with J gene TRBJ2-5, with D tentatively TRBD2 (5 bases). Germline loops: CDR1 MDHEN, CDR2 SYDVKM. The CDR3 is 12 residues long. Between the trimmed V and J ends, which lost 9 bases and 5 bases, there was a span of 13 bases. The chain's CDR3 is CASSRDIETQYF. CDR3 sequence (DNA): TGTGCCAGTAGCCGGGATATTGAGACCCAGTACTTC.

The J gene is TRBJ2-7, the V gene TRBV7-3, with D maybe TRBD1 (6 bases). V lost 5 bases to trimming and J lost 0 bases, with 11 bases between them. This CDR3 comprises 14 residues. Germline V lookup: CDR1 SGHTA, CDR2 FQGTGA. Here the CDR3 reads CASSPMGASYEQYF. The CDR3 nucleotides are TGTGCCAGCAGCCCTATGGGGGCCTCCTACGAGCAGTACTTC.

This chain uses TRBV27 with TRBJ2-7; D might be TRBD2 (6 bases). Per germline, CDR1 MNHEY and CDR2 SMNVEV (reference sequence). The ends were cut back, 4 bases at V and 1 base at J, with 17 bases in the middle. The CDR3 has 16 amino acids. The CDR3 DNA reads TGTGCCAGCAGTTCCTTTAGGCGGGACCTTTCCTACGAGCAGTACTTC. It encodes CASSSFRRDLSYEQYF.

V gene TRBV6-6 combines with J gene TRBJ1-1; D remains ambiguous. V lost 2 bases and J 4 bases, leaving 8 bases between the germline ends. CDR1 and CDR2 from the germline V gene are MNHNY and SVGAGI (reference sequence). The CDR3 has 13 amino acids. The CDR3 sequence is CASSYGVSTEAFF. The CDR3 DNA sequence: TGTGCCAGCAGTTACGGGGTAAGCACTGAAGCTTTCTTT.

The rearrangement joins TRBV29-1 to TRBJ1-1; no firm D call. V was clipped by 7 bases and J by 0 bases, with 6 bases between them. The CDR3 length is 11 residues. Germline V gives CDR1 SQVTM, CDR2 ANQGSEA. The CDR3 sequence: CSARVNTEAFF. The CDR3 nucleotides are TGCAGCGCCCGAGTGAACACTGAAGCTTTCTTT.

A word on this clone: One junction end disagrees with the germline gene, perhaps due to a read error. Other DNA sequences of this sample code for an identical CDR3. The chain is built from TRBV27 and TRBJ2-7, with D maybe TRBD2 (6 bases). The CDR3 consists of 18 residues. From germline, CDR1 is MNHEY and CDR2 SMNVEV (reference sequence). In nucleotides, the CDR3 is TGTGCCAGCAGTGCCTCAACTAGATTTCTCGGAGGGGCCCACGAACAGTACTTC. It translates to CASSASTRFLGGAHEQYF.

The rearrangement joins TRBV27 to TRBJ2-7; perhaps TRBD1 as D (6 bases). V was pared by 2 bases and J by 2 bases, with 16 bases between. The CDR3 is 16 amino acids. Germline V lookup: CDR1 MNHEY, CDR2 SMNVEV (reference sequence). This chain's CDR3 is CASSLNVLGAPYEQYF. The CDR3 bases are TGTGCCAGCAGTTTAAATGTTCTGGGGGCTCCCTACGAGCAGTACTTC.

The chain is built from TRBV9 and TRBJ2-3, with TRBD1 identical over 8 bases. Germline CDR1 reads SGDLS; CDR2 reads YYNGEE. Losses at the gene ends were 4 bases for V and 6 bases for J; bases not matched to a gene: 7. CDR3 length: 14 amino acids. DNA of the CDR3: TGTGCCAGCAGCCAGGGGGCTCCCTCGGATACGCAGTATTTT. Translated: CASSQGAPSDTQYF.

This chain connects TRBV9 to TRBJ1-2, with a tentative D call TRBD1 (6 bases). Germline V gene lookup returns CDR1 SGDLS and CDR2 YYNGEE. The CDR3 sequence is 14 residues long. The V end lost 3 bases, the J end lost 4 bases, and 13 bases lay between the germline ends. CDR3: CASSAGEGGYGYTF. The DNA of the CDR3 is TGTGCCAGCAGCGCCGGGGAGGGGGGCTATGGCTACACCTTC.

V is TRBV19 and J is TRBJ2-7, with a possible D match to TRBD2 (5 bases). This CDR3 contains 12 residues. Looked up from germline, CDR1 is LNHDA and CDR2 is SQIVND (reference sequence). Trimming took 4 bases from V and 4 from J, leaving 8 bases between them. The CDR3 DNA reads as TGTGCCAGTAGTAGAGCGGATTACGAGCAGTACTTC. Its protein product is CASSRADYEQYF.

The V gene is TRBV28, the J gene TRBJ2-1, with 11 bases identical to TRBD2. CDR1 and CDR2 from the germline V gene are MDHEN and SYDVKM. Trimming removed 2 bases from V and 2 bases from J; junction bases left unmatched: 11. The length of the CDR3 is 19 residues. DNA of the CDR3: TGTGCCAGCAGTTTACCCGGGACTAGCGGACTACGGGCCTACAATGAGCAGTTCTTC. It yields the protein CASSLPGTSGLRAYNEQFF.